This entry concerns a single T cell receptor (beta chain). These data originate in a study of control samples from healthy donors and cancer patients. From germline, CDR1 is MNHEY and CDR2 SVGEGT. The CDR3 length is 16 residues. Germline trimming cut 6 bases from V and 5 bases from J; bases unmatched to any gene: 11. TCRdb keeps only in-frame clones here, not all; method: immunoSEQ multiplex PCR. There are about 180,000 clones in the sample; over 85% occur only once, and over 1.1% lies in the top ten. The chain couples TRBV6-2 or TRBV6-3 to TRBJ2-2; 8 nucleotides align to TRBD2. Input material: blood. The sequence was collected from a man in his thirties or forties in good health. CDR3 DNA sequence: TGTGCCAGCAGCCGCGAGCGGGGGCCTCGAACCGGGGAGCTGTTTTTT. It is translated as CASSRERGPRTGELFF.